The rows below give T cell receptor beta chains drawn from one sample of a study of Ad26.COV2.S vaccination and SARS-CoV-2 variants. Clones were sequenced by immunoSEQ multiplex PCR, and TCRdb holds only the in-frame ones, with some missing. Of hundreds of thousands of clones in the sample, more than 80% were seen once. Here the sequenced sample was peripheral blood, taken in a trial of Ad26.COV2.S vaccine versus placebo. These receptors were obtained from a person aged 18-65 years who received the Ad26.COV2.S COVID-19 vaccine or a placebo. Each CDR3 is given with its conserved first and last residue. The D gene is left open where the match is weak. The size of a clone is reported for some rows only, either as once, few or many, or as a class for expanded clones.

-	TRBD1	TRBV19	TRBJ2-2	TGTGCCAGTAGTAGCCCAGGGGGACCCGGGGAGCTGTTTTTT	CASSSPGGPGELFF
-	-	TRBV18	TRBJ1-2	TGTGCCAGCTCATTATATTCCACTGTGACTCCTAACTATGGCTACACCTTC	CASSLYSTVTPNYGYTF
-	-	TRBV18	TRBJ2-2	TGTGCCAGCTCACCACTAGCCGGAGGGGACACCGGGGAGCTGTTTTTT	CASSPLAGGDTGELFF
-	TRBD1	TRBV11-2	TRBJ1-2	TGTGCCAGCAGCCTCGACAGGGGACGTGGCTACACCTTC	CASSLDRGRGYTF
-	-	TRBV4-3	TRBJ2-2	TGCGCCAGCAGCCCGGTTCCGCAGGGTGGCACCGGGGAGCTGTTTTTT	CASSPVPQGGTGELFF
-	-	TRBV6-1	TRBJ1-5	TGTGCCAGCAGTGAAGTTGGGTTTAGAACGGGTCAGCCCCAGCATTTT	CASSEVGFRTGQPQHF
-	TRBD2	TRBV7-2	TRBJ2-1	TGTGCCAGCAGCTTCGGGGGGGCGCAAGGAAATGAGCAGTTCTTC	CASSFGGAQGNEQFF
-	-	TRBV10-3	TRBJ1-5	TGTGCCATCAGTGAGTCCGGGATTCCCCAGCATTTT	CAISESGIPQHF
-	TRBD2	TRBV27	TRBJ2-1	TGTGCCAGCAGTTTGATAAAGACTAGCGGGTACAATGAGCAGTTCTTC	CASSLIKTSGYNEQFF
-	-	TRBV19	TRBJ1-2	TGTGCCAGTAGCCTCGGTCAAACGCGGGGCTACACCTTC	CASSLGQTRGYTF
-	-	TRBV12-3/TRBV12-4	TRBJ1-5	TGTGCCAGCAGTCCAGGAACTGGTCAGCCCCAGCATTTT	CASSPGTGQPQHF
-	TRBD1	TRBV30	TRBJ1-1	TGTGCCTGGAGCATGGACAGGGGGAGAACTGAAGCTTTCTTT	CAWSMDRGRTEAFF
-	-	TRBV5-1	TRBJ2-1	TGCGCCAGCAGCTTGGATGTTCCGGCTTACAATGAGCAGTTCTTC	CASSLDVPAYNEQFF
-	-	TRBV7-8	TRBJ2-5	TGTGCCAGCAGCCCAGTTCAGGGGATGGGTGGAGAGACCCAGTACTTC	CASSPVQGMGGETQYF
-	-	TRBV7-9	TRBJ2-3	TGTGCCAGCAGCTTAGCAGGGCCCGCGACAGATACGCAGTATTTT	CASSLAGPATDTQYF
-	-	TRBV10-3	TRBJ1-2	TGTGCCATCAGTGAGTCCGGGTTCGCTAACTATGGCTACACCTTC	CAISESGFANYGYTF
once	-	TRBV11-2	TRBJ2-1	TGTGCCAGCAGCTTGAATTTCGGGGTCGCGTTCCGAAATGAGCAGTTCTTC	CASSLNFGVAFRNEQFF
-	-	TRBV6-5	TRBJ1-4	TGTGCCAGCAGCACAACAGGGATCAGGGAAAAACTGTTTTTT	CASSTTGIREKLFF
-	-	TRBV6-5	TRBJ2-4	TGTGCCAGCAGCAGGACCCTAGCCAAAAACATTCAGTACTTC	CASSRTLAKNIQYF
once	-	TRBV10-3	TRBJ1-5	TGTGCCATCGGCCGCCAGGGGCCCCAGCATTTT	CAIGRQGPQHF
-	-	TRBV5-1	TRBJ2-1	TGCGCCAGCAGCTCCCCAGAAGGTTCTGGAGGCAATGAGCAGTTCTTC	CASSSPEGSGGNEQFF
-	-	TRBV11-2	TRBJ2-5	TGTGCCAGCAGCTACCCTGGGGGACCGCGGGAGACCCAGTACTTC	CASSYPGGPRETQYF
-	TRBD2	TRBV5-3	TRBJ2-7	TGTGCCAGAAGCTTGGCGATGAGACTAGCGGGGGTTAGCGAGCAGTACTTC	CARSLAMRLAGVSEQYF
-	-	TRBV13	TRBJ2-7	TGTGCCAGCAGCCCCCGGGACAACTCCTACGAGCAGTACTTC	CASSPRDNSYEQYF
once	-	TRBV7-7	TRBJ2-2	TGTGCCAGCAGCCCGAGGAGGGGGAAGGACGGGGAGCTGTTTTTT	CASSPRRGKDGELFF